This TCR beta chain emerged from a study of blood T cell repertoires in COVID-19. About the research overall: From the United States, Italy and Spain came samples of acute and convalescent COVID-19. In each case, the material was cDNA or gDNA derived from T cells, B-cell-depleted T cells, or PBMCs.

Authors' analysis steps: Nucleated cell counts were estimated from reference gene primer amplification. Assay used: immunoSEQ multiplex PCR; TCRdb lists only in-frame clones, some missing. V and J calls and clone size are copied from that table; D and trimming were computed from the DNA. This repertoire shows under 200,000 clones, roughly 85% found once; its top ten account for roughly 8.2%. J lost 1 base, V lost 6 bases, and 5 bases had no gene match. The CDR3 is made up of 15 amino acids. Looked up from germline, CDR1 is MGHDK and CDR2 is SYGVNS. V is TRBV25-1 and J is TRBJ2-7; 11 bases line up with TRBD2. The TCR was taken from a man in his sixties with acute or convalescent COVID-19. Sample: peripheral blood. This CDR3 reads CASRAGTSGSYEQYF. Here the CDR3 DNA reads TGTGCCAGCAGAGCCGGGACTAGCGGATCCTACGAGCAGTACTTC.